These 22 T cell receptor beta chains came from one sample sequenced in a study of cytomegalovirus exposure and HLA in healthy donors. PCR used 60 Vbeta primers and 13 Jbeta primers. The repertoire was sequenced with immunoSEQ multiplex PCR; TCRdb's copy has only in-frame clones and lacks some. The table includes 140,000 or so clones, more than 65% detected once. Sequenced material: PBMCs. These receptors all come from a woman aged 25 to 39 in good health and CMV-seronegative.

For this clone: The DNA is omitted, as the CDR3 cannot be located on it reliably, and the CDR3 follows TCRdb's listing. The chain carries TRBV27 and TRBJ2-1; the table's D gene call, TRBD2, was not cross checked with the DNA. The CDR3 contains 15 residues when both ends are counted. Germline CDR1 MNHEY, CDR2 SMNVEV (reference sequence). The CDR3 loop is CASSSSTSPYNEQFF.

This rearrangement joins TRBV19 to TRBJ2-7; TRBD2 aligns across 10 bases. The CDR3 is 15 residues long. Germline CDR1 LNHDA, CDR2 SQIVND (reference sequence). V lost 8 bases, J lost 3 bases, and 10 bases stayed unmatched. The CDR3 bases are TGTGCCAGTGGAAAACCGGGACTAGCGTTCTACGAGCAGTACTTC. This sequence encodes CASGKPGLAFYEQYF.

This sequence joins TRBV5-1 and TRBJ2-5; 11 nucleotides align to TRBD2. CDR1 is SGHRS and CDR2 is YFSETQ in the germline V gene. The CDR3 runs 15 residues. V was pared by 4 bases and J by 3 bases, with 5 bases of the junction left unmatched. The CDR3 sequence: CASSPGGLAEETQYF. DNA of the CDR3: TGCGCCAGCAGCCCTGGGGGACTAGCGGAAGAGACCCAGTACTTC. The complete variable domain, with remaining parts taken from reference TRBV5-1 and TRBJ2-5, reads KAGVTQTPRYLIKTRGQQVTLSCSPISGHRSVSWYQQTPGQGLQFLFEYFSETQRNKGNFPGRFSGRQFSNSRSEMNVSTLELGDSALYLCASSPGGLAEETQYFGPGTRLLVL.

The chain employs TRBV28 and TRBJ1-4, with a possible D match to TRBD1 (5 bases). Germline CDR1 and CDR2: MDHEN and SYDVKM. The CDR3 is 14 residues long. V gave up 8 bases and J gave up 11 bases, with 21 bases separating them. This CDR3 reads CASGTSGGAGKLFF. DNA for the CDR3: TGTGCCAGCGGGACTTCGGGGGGAGCGGGGAAACTGTTTTTT.

The chain has TRBV9 and TRBJ2-3, with D possibly being TRBD2 (6 bases). The V gene lost 4 bases and the J gene lost 6 bases, with 21 bases spanning the gap. CDR3 length: 16 amino acids. Per the germline V gene, CDR1 is SGDLS and CDR2 is YYNGEE. For the CDR3, the DNA is TGTGCCAGCAGCCCCGGAGGTAGCGGCGCCGGGGATACGCAGTATTTT. As protein: CASSPGGSGAGDTQYF.

The V call is TRBV11-2, the J call TRBJ1-2, with D possibly TRBD1 on 6 matching bases. Germline values: CDR1 SGHAT, CDR2 FQNNGV. The CDR3 covers 15 residues. Trimming removed 5 bases from V and 0 bases from J, with 13 bases in between. CDR3: CASSAQGLANYGYTF. The CDR3 nucleotides read TGTGCCAGCAGCGCCCAGGGGCTAGCTAACTATGGCTACACCTTC. Based on the CDR3 plus reference TRBV11-2 and TRBJ1-2, the full variable domain is EAGVAQSPRYKIIEKRQSVAFWCNPISGHATLYWYQQILGQGPKLLIQFQNNGVVDDSQLPKDRFSAERLKGVDSTLKIQPAKLEDSAVYLCASSAQGLANYGYTFGSGTRLTVV.

The genes are TRBV5-4 and TRBJ1-2, with TRBD1 matching 7 bases. The CDR3 has 15 amino acids. V lost 3 bases to trimming and J lost 7 bases; unmatched junction nucleotides: 12. CDR1 and CDR2 (germline): SGHNT, YYREEE (reference sequence). CDR3 loop: CASSYNRGQGGGYTF. The CDR3 DNA sequence: TGTGCCAGCAGCTATAACAGGGGTCAGGGGGGTGGCTACACCTTC.

The rearrangement uses TRBV6-5 and TRBJ1-3; D might be TRBD1 (6 bases). Trimming removed 7 bases at V and 4 bases at J, with 11 bases between. CDR1 is MNHEY and CDR2 is SVGAGI in the germline V gene. CDR3 size: 13 residues. This CDR3 is CASTARGGNTIYF. The CDR3 DNA reads as TGTGCCAGCACCGCCAGGGGAGGAAACACCATATATTTT.

The V call is TRBV19, the J call TRBJ2-3, with a weak D call TRBD2 (6 bases). V lost 10 bases and J 1 base, leaving 12 bases between the germline ends. The CDR3 length is 13 residues. The germline CDR1 and CDR2 sequences are LNHDA and SQIVND (reference sequence). Here the CDR3 reads CATREIGTDTQYF. The DNA for the CDR3 is TGTGCCACCCGGGAGATTGGCACAGATACGCAGTATTTT.

As concerns this clone: An end of the junction does not agree with germline; a read error may underlie this. The chain combines TRBV7-9 with TRBJ2-1; 7 positions agree with TRBD2. The CDR3 sequence is 13 residues long. From germline, CDR1 is SEHNR and CDR2 FQNEAQ (reference sequence). In nucleotides, the CDR3 is TGTTCCAGCACTAATGGGGAGGGGTCTGAGCAGTTCTTC. It yields the protein CSSTNGEGSEQFF.

This chain joins TRBV5-4 and TRBJ2-1; 9 nucleotides match TRBD2. Germline loops: CDR1 SGHNT, CDR2 YYREEE (reference sequence). CDR3 size: 17 residues. Trimming took 4 bases from V and 0 from J; bases not matched to a gene: 8. CDR3 protein: CASSRSGSTPSYNEQFF. The DNA of the CDR3 is TGTGCCAGCAGCCGTAGCGGGAGTACACCCTCCTACAATGAGCAGTTCTTC.

The V and J genes are TRBV14 and TRBJ1-2; TRBD1 matches at 11 bases. The CDR3 extends over 14 amino acids. Germline-derived CDR1 and CDR2 are SGHDN and FVKESK. V dropped 8 bases and J dropped 4; count of bases not matched to a gene: 6. CDR3 bases: TGTGCCAGCGCCTGGGACAGGGGGTTCTATGGCTACACCTTC. As protein: CASAWDRGFYGYTF.

The chain couples TRBV19 to TRBJ2-5, with 11 nucleotides matching TRBD1. The CDR3 spans 13 residues. With 11 bases clipped from V and 4 bases from J, the junction kept 6 bases outside the gene matches. In germline, CDR1 is LNHDA, CDR2 SQIVND (reference sequence). The CDR3 protein is CASPGQGGETQYF. In nucleotides, the CDR3 is TGTGCCTCCCCGGGACAGGGGGGAGAGACCCAGTACTTC. Full variable domain (rest looked up from reference TRBV19 and TRBJ2-5): DGGITQSPKYLFRKEGQNVTLSCEQNLNHDAMYWYRQDPGQGLRLIYYSQIVNDFQKGDIAEGYSVSREKKESFPLTVTSAQKNPTAFYLCASPGQGGETQYFGPGTRLLVL.

The chain links TRBV9 to TRBJ2-3, with D maybe TRBD2 (6 bases). There are 14 residues in the CDR3. The V gene's germline CDR1 is SGDLS and CDR2 YYNGEE. The V gene lost 4 bases and the J gene lost 2 bases, with 11 bases spanning the gap. The CDR3 sequence: CASSNREVTDTQYF. Here the CDR3 DNA reads TGTGCCAGCAGCAATAGGGAGGTCACAGATACGCAGTATTTT.

The CDR3 reads CASSSPREPGNTIYF. The CDR3 DNA follows: TGTGCCAGCAGCTCCCCTCGGGAACCGGGAAACACCATATATTTT. The rearrangement joins TRBV13 to TRBJ1-3; unclear D gene. The CDR3 has 15 residues. V lost 4 bases, J lost 4 bases, and 14 bases lay in between. The germline gives CDR1 PRHDT, CDR2 FYEKMQ (reference sequence).

The chain combines TRBV7-2 with TRBJ2-7, with TRBD2 matching over 8 bases. The length of the CDR3 is 16 residues. In germline, CDR1 is SGHTA, CDR2 FQGNSA. With 3 bases clipped from V and 3 bases from J, the junction kept 10 bases outside the gene matches. CDR3 sequence reads: CASSFSVGLGLYEQYV. The CDR3 region has the DNA TGTGCCAGCAGCTTTAGTGTGGGACTAGGGCTCTACGAGCAGTACGTC.

The chain combines TRBV11-2 with TRBJ1-1; D possibly corresponds to TRBD1 (6 bases). This CDR3 has 15 residues. Looked up from germline, CDR1 is SGHAT and CDR2 is FQNNGV. The V gene lost 3 bases and the J gene lost 3 bases, with 14 bases spanning the gap. CDR3 protein: CASSFKDSYYTEAFF. The CDR3 DNA is TGTGCCAGCAGCTTCAAGGACAGCTACTACACTGAAGCTTTCTTT.

The chain is built from TRBV9 and TRBJ1-2; TRBD1 agrees at 8 bases. J was trimmed by 4 bases and V by 4 bases; bases with no gene match: 9. Germline V gene data show CDR1 as SGDLS and CDR2 as YYNGEE. The CDR3 totals 15 residues. The CDR3 is CASSPRTGNGYGYTF. The CDR3 nucleotides are TGTGCCAGCAGCCCCCGGACAGGGAATGGCTATGGCTACACCTTC.

The chain links TRBV20-1 to TRBJ1-2; D not certain. The CDR3 spans 11 residues. V shed 3 bases and J shed 4 bases, with 6 bases lying between them. Looked up from germline, CDR1 is DFQATT and CDR2 is SNEGSKA (reference sequence). The CDR3 sequence: CSASKSYGYTF. The CDR3 region has the DNA TGCAGTGCTAGTAAATCCTATGGCTACACCTTC.

The rearrangement links TRBV28 to TRBJ1-4; tentative D call: TRBD1 (5 bases). The V gene lost 6 bases and the J gene lost 11 bases, with 25 bases spanning the gap. The CDR3 consists of 16 residues. From germline, CDR1 is MDHEN and CDR2 SYDVKM. The CDR3 DNA follows: TGTGCCAGCAGCCGGGGGGAGGACGGCCTCACCGAGAAACTGTTTTTT. It encodes CASSRGEDGLTEKLFF.

V and J are TRBV5-1 and TRBJ2-3; the match to TRBD2 covers 9 bases. The CDR3 loop spans 15 amino acids. V shed 3 bases, J shed 3 bases, and the junction held 5 bases outside the gene matches. The germline CDR1 and CDR2 sequences are SGHRS and YFSETQ. CDR3 in amino acids: CASSWAGGWTDTQYF. The CDR3 DNA reads TGCGCCAGCAGCTGGGCGGGGGGGTGGACAGATACGCAGTATTTT.

This chain connects TRBV7-9 to TRBJ2-7, with 12 bases aligning to TRBD2. Germline loops: CDR1 SEHNR, CDR2 FQNEAQ (reference sequence). V was clipped by 4 bases and J by 2 bases; unmatched bases: 3. This CDR3 has 15 residues. The CDR3 loop reads CASSSRTSGTYEQYF. The CDR3 DNA follows: TGTGCCAGCAGCTCTCGGACTAGCGGGACCTACGAGCAGTACTTC.